This T cell receptor beta chain was obtained from a study of blood T cell repertoires in COVID-19. The wider study: The cDNA or gDNA used as material had been derived from T cells, B-cell-depleted T cells, or PBMCs.

The data were produced by immunoSEQ multiplex PCR, yet TCRdb's version contains in-frame clones alone and is incomplete. Counted here are over 150,000 clones, 70% to 85% occurring once; the ten biggest clones make up 0.6% to 0.7%. CDR1 and CDR2 (germline): MNHEY, SMNVEV (reference sequence). With 4 bases clipped from V and 7 bases from J, the junction kept 3 bases outside the gene matches. This CDR3 contains 15 residues. One Seattle source followed patients from active infection through their disease course. This clonotype was obtained from a man aged 55 to 70 with COVID-19, enrolled during active disease. This chain connects TRBV27 to TRBJ2-3; TRBD2 matches 15 bases. The sample taken for sequencing was peripheral blood. Here the CDR3 DNA reads TGTGCCAGCAGTTGGGGGACTAGCGGGGGGAATACGCAGTATTTT. Protein product: CASSWGTSGGNTQYF.